This TCR beta chain was identified during a study of T cell repertoires in cytomegalovirus infection. Across the study: Well-studied HLA-B-restricted CMV epitopes were used in the study alongside recently identified HLA-C-restricted ones. Through public TCR beta signatures, both CMV infection and matching HLA type were indicated.

In this sample, this clonotype turned up a few times. Its specificity is unknown. Whole-study findings and limits: Totalled public TCR beta family frequency picked out people who carried CMV plus the relevant HLA. Clonotypes of TCR beta that were HLA-C-restricted and CMV-specific dominated the ex vivo response.

MiXCR, run by TCRdb on the reads, gives a single entry per CDR3 protein. The sample shows some 590,000 distinct CDR3 sequences, roughly 42% of them seen only once. This TCR derives from a human donor in good health (CMV status not recorded). Some clones in this sample may be carry-over from other donors' samples. The sample was cultured PBMCs, taken from culture after CMV antigen stimulation.

The CDR3 DNA is TGTGCCAGCAGCCGGGGCGGGCGACTAGGAGGCATAATTGGTACGCAGTATTTT. This encodes CASSRGGRLGGIIGTQYF. The rearrangement links TRBV6-5 to TRBJ2-3; D is perhaps TRBD2 (6 bases). Germline V gives CDR1 MNHEY, CDR2 SVGAGI. V dropped 6 bases and J dropped 8 bases, with 30 bases sitting between them. The CDR3 runs 18 residues.